The 32 T cell receptor beta chains in this list originate from one sample, sequenced in a study of T cell responses to AZD1222 COVID-19 vaccine. TCRdb's copy holds only in-frame clones and misses some; the assay was immunoSEQ multiplex PCR. Of about 190,000 clones listed, around 91% are singletons. The sequenced sample was peripheral blood, obtained on day 0 of AZD1222 vaccination. These receptors originate from an adult in good health.

The chain uses TRBV12-5 and TRBJ2-7; possible D gene TRBD1, 6 bases. V lost 1 base and J lost 0, with 22 bases in between. CDR1 LGHNT and CDR2 FRNRAP come from the germline V gene. This CDR3 contains 19 residues. The DNA of the CDR3 is TGTGCTAGTGGTTTGGCCATTGCGGGTGGGGAGACAGGCTCCTACGAGCAGTACGTC. Encoded protein: CASGLAIAGGETGSYEQYV.

The chain links TRBV7-9 to TRBJ1-2, with TRBD1 as a possible D gene (6 bases). Germline assignment: CDR1 SEHNR and CDR2 FQNEAQ (reference sequence). Trimming shortened V by 4 bases and J by 6 bases, and 24 bases separated the two germline ends. The CDR3 length is 17 residues. In DNA, the CDR3 is TGTGCCAGCAGCTCGACAACAACCTCAGGGGTTATAGATGGCTACACCTTC. It translates to CASSSTTTSGVIDGYTF.

V usage is TRBV29-1 and J usage is TRBJ2-2, with 9 bases aligning to TRBD1. Germline loops: CDR1 SQVTM, CDR2 ANQGSEA. CDR3 size: 16 residues. The V segment lost 6 bases and the J segment 6 bases; nucleotides outside the gene matches: 14. This CDR3 reads CSVVESLTGGPGELFF. As DNA, the CDR3 is TGCAGCGTCGTTGAATCACTTACAGGGGGCCCCGGGGAGCTGTTTTTT.

This clone was seen once. Within the sample, other DNA sequences also encode this same CDR3. The chain carries TRBV9 and TRBJ2-2, with 7 bases lining up with TRBD1. This CDR3 spans 15 amino acids. Losses at the gene ends were 0 bases for V and 4 bases for J; bases not matched to a gene: 3. Germline values: CDR1 SGDLS, CDR2 YYNGEE. The CDR3: CASSVGQGSTGELFF. In DNA, the CDR3 is TGTGCCAGCAGCGTAGGACAGGGTAGCACCGGGGAGCTGTTTTTT.

This sequence joins TRBV7-2 and TRBJ2-5; 11 bases are a match to TRBD2. CDR3 length: 15 residues. The J segment lost 7 bases and the V segment lost 5 bases, leaving 9 bases of the junction unmatched. Per the germline V gene, CDR1 is SGHTA and CDR2 is FQGNSA. CDR3 in DNA: TGTGCCAGCAGCCCTCGACTAGCGGGGACCAGGACCCAGTACTTC. Translating it yields CASSPRLAGTRTQYF.

The gene calls are TRBV7-3 and TRBJ1-6; D might be TRBD1 (5 bases). The germline gives CDR1 SGHTA, CDR2 FQGTGA. Trimming stripped 5 bases from V and 6 bases from J, with 14 bases between. The CDR3 consists of 15 residues. Here the CDR3 DNA reads TGTGCCAGCAGCCTCCTGGGGACCGGTAATTCACCCCTCCACTTT. Residues: CASSLLGTGNSPLHF.

This rearrangement joins TRBV9 to TRBJ2-2, with D possibly TRBD2 on 5 matching bases. The CDR3 totals 15 residues. Germline lookup yields CDR1 SGDLS and CDR2 YYNGEE. Trimming removed 0 bases at V and 0 bases at J, with 6 bases between. CDR3 in amino acids: CASSVERTNTGELFF. As DNA, the CDR3 is TGTGCCAGCAGCGTAGAGCGGACGAACACCGGGGAGCTGTTTTTT. Using reference TRBV9 and TRBJ2-2 for the parts outside the CDR3, the full variable domain is DSGVTQTPKHLITATGQRVTLRCSPRSGDLSVYWYQQSLDQGLQFLIQYYNGEERAKGNILERFSAQQFPDLHSELNLSSLELGDSALYFCASSVERTNTGELFFGEGSRLTVL.

V is TRBV28 and J is TRBJ2-5; D may be TRBD1 (5 bases). V lost 3 bases, J lost 1 base, and 12 bases lay in between. Germline V lookup: CDR1 MDHEN, CDR2 SYDVKM. CDR3 length: 15 amino acids. CDR3 amino acids: CASSFPTGAQETQYF. The CDR3, as DNA: TGTGCCAGCAGTTTTCCGACTGGGGCCCAAGAGACCCAGTACTTC.

The rearrangement joins TRBV4-1 to TRBJ1-5; D remains ambiguous. Germline values: CDR1 MGHRA, CDR2 YSYEKL. This CDR3 region has 17 residues. The V gene lost 1 base and the J gene lost 1 base, with 14 bases spanning the gap. This CDR3 is CASSQGRAPVSNQPQHF. CDR3 sequence (DNA): TGCGCCAGCAGCCAAGGAAGGGCTCCGGTAAGCAATCAGCCCCAGCATTTT.

The V gene is TRBV18, the J gene TRBJ1-5; perhaps TRBD1 as D (5 bases). Between the trimmed V and J ends, which lost 2 bases and 5 bases, there was a span of 13 bases. Per germline, CDR1 KGHSH and CDR2 LQKENI. The CDR3 is 15 amino acids. CDR3 DNA sequence: TGTGCCAGCTCACCATCGGGGGGGTCAGATCAGCCCCAGCATTTT. It translates to CASSPSGGSDQPQHF.

The chain links TRBV27 to TRBJ1-6, with D unresolved. The V and J ends lost 5 bases and 7 bases respectively, with 18 bases between them. This CDR3 spans 16 amino acids. Germline assignment: CDR1 MNHEY and CDR2 SMNVEV (reference sequence). Here the CDR3 reads CASSPDPSSENSPLHF. CDR3 in DNA: TGTGCCAGCAGTCCGGACCCGAGTTCTGAGAATTCACCCCTCCACTTT.

This clone came up a few times. The rearrangement joins TRBV7-3 to TRBJ2-7; maybe TRBD1 (5 bases). The CDR3 runs to 14 residues. Trimming shortened V by 4 bases and J by 4 bases, and 14 bases separated the two germline ends. Germline CDR1 and CDR2: SGHTA and FQGTGA. The DNA for the CDR3 is TGTGCCAGCAGCTCCGTAGGACACCGTTACGAGCAGTACTTC. Translation: CASSSVGHRYEQYF.

DNA for the CDR3: TGTGCCAGCAGTACCGACAGAGAAGGGGCTTACGAGCAGTACGTC. It codes for CASSTDREGAYEQYV. This chain uses TRBV28 with TRBJ2-7, with D possibly being TRBD1 (5 bases). Germline V gives CDR1 MDHEN, CDR2 SYDVKM. The CDR3 is 15 residues long. Trimming left V 5 bases short and J 4 bases short, with 18 bases between.

The chain employs TRBV3-1 (or the pseudogene TRBV3-2) and TRBJ1-2; 7 bases agree with TRBD1. The CDR3 is made up of 16 amino acids. Trimming took 0 bases from V and 2 from J; bases not matched to a gene: 6. Germline lookup yields CDR1 LGHDT and CDR2 YNNKEL (reference sequence). Here the CDR3 DNA reads TGTGCCAGCAGCCAAGATCCGAGGACAGGCAACTATGGCTACACCTTC. Amino acid sequence: CASSQDPRTGNYGYTF.

This clone was found once. V and J are TRBV7-2 and TRBJ1-3; D is uncertain. The CDR3 loop spans 15 amino acids. Germline loops: CDR1 SGHTA, CDR2 FQGNSA. The germline V and J ends were trimmed by 2 bases and 0 bases, with 8 bases remaining between them. This chain's CDR3 is CASSLTWSSGNTIYF. CDR3 DNA sequence: TGTGCCAGCAGCTTAACTTGGAGCTCTGGAAACACCATATATTTT.

This clone came up once. V is TRBV7-3 and J is TRBJ2-1; D possibly uses TRBD1 or TRBD2 (5 bases each). The V and J ends lost 6 bases and 13 bases respectively, with 16 bases between them. The CDR3 runs to 12 residues. Germline CDR1 and CDR2: SGHTA and FQGTGA. CDR3 bases: TGTGCCAGCAGTCCAGGGAGTTCTCTACAGTTCTTC. It is translated as CASSPGSSLQFF.

This clone appeared a single time. V gene TRBV10-3 combines with J gene TRBJ1-5; D not resolved. The CDR3 runs 15 residues. The ends were cut back, 5 bases at V and 1 base at J, with 12 bases in the middle. Germline V gives CDR1 ENHRY, CDR2 SYGVKD. CDR3 sequence (DNA): TGTGCCATCAGTTCGGCAGGAGGGAGCAATCAGCCCCAGCATTTT. As protein: CAISSAGGSNQPQHF.

V gene TRBV7-9 combines with J gene TRBJ1-6; no definite D call. Germline values: CDR1 SEHNR, CDR2 FQNEAQ (reference sequence). V lost 4 bases and J 6 bases, leaving 13 bases between the germline ends. The CDR3 sequence is 15 residues long. CDR3 in amino acids: CASSYRAEGNSPLHF. CDR3 DNA: TGTGCCAGCAGCTATCGTGCGGAGGGTAATTCACCCCTCCACTTT.

The gene calls are TRBV6-5 and TRBJ1-2; 9 bases agree with TRBD1. The CDR3 is made up of 14 amino acids. After removal of 7 bases from V and 5 bases from J, the junction contained 8 bases not matched to a gene. CDR1 MNHEY and CDR2 SVGAGI come from the germline V gene. This chain's CDR3 is CASTGTGLWYGYTF. The CDR3 DNA follows: TGTGCCAGCACCGGGACAGGGTTGTGGTATGGCTACACCTTC.

The chain couples TRBV4-3 to TRBJ2-2; the D gene could be TRBD1 or TRBD2 (6 bases each). Germline CDR1 is LGHNA and CDR2 is YSLEER. This CDR3 has 17 amino acids. Trimming pared 2 bases from V and 4 bases from J, leaving 17 bases between. Here the CDR3 DNA reads TGCGCCAGCAGCCAATATTTGACGGGGGCGAGCACCGGGGAGCTGTTTTTT. The encoded protein is CASSQYLTGASTGELFF.

V usage is TRBV6-5 and J usage is TRBJ1-1; D is unresolved. The germline V gene has CDR1 MNHEY and CDR2 SVGAGI. CDR3 length: 13 residues. The V gene lost 6 bases and the J gene lost 1 base, with 9 bases spanning the gap. The CDR3 spells CASRQYQNTEAFF. The CDR3 DNA is TGTGCCAGCAGACAGTATCAGAACACTGAAGCTTTCTTT.

The chain couples TRBV7-2 to TRBJ1-5; D unclear. Germline V gene lookup returns CDR1 SGHTA and CDR2 FQGNSA. V lost 2 bases and J 4 bases, leaving 9 bases between the germline ends. This CDR3 is 14 amino acids long. The CDR3 DNA sequence: TGTGCCAGCAGCTTATTCTCGGGGAATCAGCCCCAGCATTTT. Residues: CASSLFSGNQPQHF. The full variable domain, rest sourced from reference TRBV7-2 and TRBJ1-5, is GAGVSQSPSNKVTEKGKDVELRCDPISGHTALYWYRQSLGQGLEFLIYFQGNSAPDKSGLPSDRFSAERTGGSVSTLTIQRTQQEDSAVYLCASSLFSGNQPQHFGDGTRLSIL.

This clone was detected only a few times. This chain joins TRBV12-3 or TRBV12-4 and TRBJ2-7; a weak D match, TRBD1 (6 bases). V was cut by 6 bases and J by 3 bases, with 12 bases left in between. The CDR3 has 13 residues. CDR3 in DNA: TGTGCCAGCAGCAGGGACACCTACTACGAGCAGTACTTC. Amino acid sequence: CASSRDTYYEQYF.

This chain links TRBV13 with TRBJ2-5; D not certain. V lost 7 bases and J 4 bases, leaving 13 bases between the germline ends. The germline V gene encodes CDR1 PRHDT and CDR2 FYEKMQ (reference sequence). There are 13 residues in the CDR3. CDR3 nucleotides: TGTGCCAGCACCGACACCCCAGGAGAGACCCAGTACTTC. The encoded protein is CASTDTPGETQYF.

CDR3 residues: CASSVGGVSNDSPLHF. For the CDR3, the DNA is TGTGCCAGCAGCGTCGGCGGGGTTTCTAATGATTCACCCCTCCACTTT. The rearrangement links TRBV9 to TRBJ1-6; no firm D call. The V gene's germline CDR1 is SGDLS and CDR2 YYNGEE. The CDR3 length is 16 residues. Trimming cost V 2 bases and J 8 bases, with 17 bases left between them. The variable domain in full, completed from reference TRBV9 and TRBJ1-6, reads DSGVTQTPKHLITATGQRVTLRCSPRSGDLSVYWYQQSLDQGLQFLIQYYNGEERAKGNILERFSAQQFPDLHSELNLSSLELGDSALYFCASSVGGVSNDSPLHFGNGTRLTVT.

This clone came up once. The CDR3 region has the DNA TGTGCCAGCAGCCGAGAACTAGCGGGGGGGCGAGATACGCAGTATTTT. It translates to CASSRELAGGRDTQYF. V usage is TRBV4-2 and J usage is TRBJ2-3; 13 bases fit TRBD2. Trimming cost V 4 bases and J 5 bases; bases outside gene matches: 6. Germline V gives CDR1 LGHNA, CDR2 YNFKEQ. The length of the CDR3 is 16 residues.

The CDR3 DNA is TGTGCCAGCAGCGTAGCAGGCCAGGGTTCTGAAGCTTTCTTT. Residues: CASSVAGQGSEAFF. J is TRBJ1-1 and V is TRBV9, with D possibly matching TRBD1 (5 bases). V lost 0 bases and J 6 bases, leaving 12 bases between the germline ends. The CDR3 length is 14 residues. Germline CDR1 and CDR2: SGDLS and YYNGEE.

In this sample, this clone turned up a few times. V is TRBV6-6 and J is TRBJ2-7, with unresolved D. This CDR3 comprises 16 residues. The V end was cut by 0 bases, the J end by 1 base, with 13 bases between. Germline V gives CDR1 MNHNY, CDR2 SVGAGI (reference sequence). CDR3 region: CASSYSSSAESYEQYF. The CDR3 region has the DNA TGTGCCAGCAGTTACTCTTCTAGTGCGGAGTCCTACGAGCAGTACTTC.

The rearrangement joins TRBV5-5 to TRBJ2-2; the D gene is possibly TRBD2 (7 bases). Germline CDR1 SGHKS, CDR2 YYEKEE (reference sequence). The CDR3 is made up of 15 amino acids. The germline V and J ends were trimmed by 7 bases and 11 bases, with 24 bases remaining between them. CDR3: CASCGGAPDWDELFF. The CDR3 DNA reads as TGTGCCAGCTGTGGGGGGGCTCCCGACTGGGACGAGCTGTTTTTT.

The rearrangement links TRBV5-1 to TRBJ1-4; D is undetermined. This CDR3 region has 14 residues. Germline CDR1 SGHRS, CDR2 YFSETQ. V was pared by 4 bases and J by 5 bases, with 12 bases between. As DNA, the CDR3 is TGCGCCAGCAGCCCCATCGCGGACAATGAAAAACTGTTTTTT. It encodes CASSPIADNEKLFF.

The rearrangement links TRBV6-5 to TRBJ2-7; the D call may be TRBD1 or TRBD2 (5 bases each). CDR1 and CDR2 from the germline V gene are MNHEY and SVGAGI. The CDR3 consists of 13 residues. The germline V and J ends were trimmed by 2 bases and 7 bases, with 12 bases remaining between them. The CDR3 spells CASSYGGASEQYF. CDR3 DNA sequence: TGTGCCAGCAGTTACGGGGGAGCTTCGGAGCAGTACTTC.

The chain has TRBV23-1 and TRBJ2-5; 7 bases are a match to TRBD2. TRBV23-1 is noted as an ORF with a role that remains uncertain. V was clipped by 2 bases and J by 5 bases; unmatched bases: 11. The CDR3 is 16 amino acids. DNA for the CDR3: TGCGCCAGCAGTCAACCGGGGAGGGGTCTGATGGAGACCCAGTACTTC. This sequence encodes CASSQPGRGLMETQYF.